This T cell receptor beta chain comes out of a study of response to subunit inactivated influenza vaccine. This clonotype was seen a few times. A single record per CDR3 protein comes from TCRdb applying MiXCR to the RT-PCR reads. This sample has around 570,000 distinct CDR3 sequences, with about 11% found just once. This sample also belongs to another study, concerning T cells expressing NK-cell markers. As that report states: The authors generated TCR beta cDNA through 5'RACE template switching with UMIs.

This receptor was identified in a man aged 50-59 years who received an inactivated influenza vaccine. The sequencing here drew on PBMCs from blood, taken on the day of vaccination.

The CDR3 here is CASSYRAGNQPQHF. The CDR3 DNA reads TGTGCCAGCAGTTACAGGGCTGGCAATCAGCCCCAGCATTTT. The rearrangement joins TRBV7-2 to TRBJ1-5; tentatively, D is TRBD1 (6 bases). Germline V lookup: CDR1 SGHTA, CDR2 FQGNSA. The CDR3 is made up of 14 amino acids. Trimming shortened V by 6 bases and J by 2 bases, and 11 bases separated the two germline ends.